One and the same sample provided the 7 T cell receptor beta chains below, sequenced in a study of vaccination and CD4 T cells after COVID-19. The assay that was used to sequence DNA from cultured CD4+ T cells was the Oncomine TCR Beta short-read assay. In TCRdb, the PCR reads were re-called with MiXCR into one record per CDR3 protein. The sample includes approximately 19,000 distinct CDR3 sequences, around two fifths of them seen just once. Treatment given: roughly 10-day PBMC culture with coronavirus spike peptide pools or control peptides (ViraFEST assay). Antigens of these TCRs are unknown. The sample taken for sequencing was CD4+ T cells from blood, cultured in vitro. These receptors came from a human donor who had recovered from COVID-19.

The table lists this clonotype with a count of one. The chain links TRBV20-1 to TRBJ2-5; 11 bases fit TRBD1. There are 15 residues in the CDR3. Germline-derived CDR1 and CDR2 are DFQATT and SNEGSKA (reference sequence). V shed 5 bases and J 7 bases; nucleotides not matched to a gene: 12. CDR3 protein: CSARDRGVLGRTQYF. The CDR3 DNA reads as TGCAGTGCTCGGGACAGGGGGGTCCTGGGGCGGACCCAGTACTTC.

The chain couples TRBV2 to TRBJ1-4; 12 nucleotides match TRBD1. CDR1 SNHLY and CDR2 FYNNEI come from the germline V gene. The CDR3 runs to 12 residues. V shed 5 bases and J 12 bases; nucleotides not matched to a gene: 1. The CDR3 sequence: CASSRDRGQLFF. As DNA, the CDR3 is TGTGCCAGCAGTCGGGACAGGGGGCAACTGTTTTTT.

This clonotype is medium-sized in the sample. This sequence joins TRBV24-1 and TRBJ2-5; D possibly corresponds to TRBD1 (6 bases). Germline CDR1 KGHDR, CDR2 SFDVKD. The CDR3 length is 16 residues. V lost 0 bases to trimming and J lost 1 base, with 11 bases between them. The CDR3: CATSDLGDTTQETQYF. The CDR3 region has the DNA TGTGCCACCAGTGATTTGGGGGACACCACCCAAGAGACCCAGTACTTC.

This CDR3 is CASRCWDRGSYEQYF. CDR3 coding DNA: TGTGCCAGCAGATGTTGGGACAGGGGATCCTACGAGCAGTACTTC. This chain joins TRBV6-1 and TRBJ2-7; 10 bases agree with TRBD1. This CDR3 comprises 15 residues. The ends lost 6 bases at V and 1 base at J; junction bases unmatched: 6. The V gene's germline CDR1 is MNHNS and CDR2 SASEGT.

This clonotype has more than one count but fewer than ten. Here the CDR3 DNA reads TGCAGTGCTAGAGAGCTGGGACAGGGGGCTAGAACAGATACGCAGTATTTT. Translated: CSARELGQGARTDTQYF. The rearrangement uses TRBV20-1 and TRBJ2-3; 12 bases fit TRBD1. Germline V gives CDR1 DFQATT, CDR2 SNEGSKA (reference sequence). The J segment lost 3 bases and the V segment lost 0 bases, leaving 7 bases of the junction unmatched. The CDR3 extends over 17 amino acids.

This chain uses TRBV7-2 with TRBJ1-1; no definite D call. Trimming pared 2 bases from V and 10 bases from J, leaving 8 bases between. CDR1 and CDR2 (germline): SGHTA, FQGNSA. The CDR3 runs to 11 residues. The CDR3 sequence is CASSLLGPAFF. The CDR3 nucleotides are TGTGCCAGCAGCTTATTAGGGCCAGCTTTCTTT. The entire variable domain, with the rest obtained from reference TRBV7-2 and TRBJ1-1, is as follows: GAGVSQSPSNKVTEKGKDVELRCDPISGHTALYWYRQSLGQGLEFLIYFQGNSAPDKSGLPSDRFSAERTGGSVSTLTIQRTQQEDSAVYLCASSLLGPAFFGQGTRLTVV.

The chain combines TRBV18 with TRBJ1-1, with D hard to call. Germline values: CDR1 KGHSH, CDR2 LQKENI. The ends were cut back, 4 bases at V and 0 bases at J, with 9 bases in the middle. This CDR3 has 14 amino acids. CDR3 nucleotide sequence: TGTGCCAGCTCACGGGGTTCTATGAACACTGAAGCTTTCTTT. The encoded protein is CASSRGSMNTEAFF.